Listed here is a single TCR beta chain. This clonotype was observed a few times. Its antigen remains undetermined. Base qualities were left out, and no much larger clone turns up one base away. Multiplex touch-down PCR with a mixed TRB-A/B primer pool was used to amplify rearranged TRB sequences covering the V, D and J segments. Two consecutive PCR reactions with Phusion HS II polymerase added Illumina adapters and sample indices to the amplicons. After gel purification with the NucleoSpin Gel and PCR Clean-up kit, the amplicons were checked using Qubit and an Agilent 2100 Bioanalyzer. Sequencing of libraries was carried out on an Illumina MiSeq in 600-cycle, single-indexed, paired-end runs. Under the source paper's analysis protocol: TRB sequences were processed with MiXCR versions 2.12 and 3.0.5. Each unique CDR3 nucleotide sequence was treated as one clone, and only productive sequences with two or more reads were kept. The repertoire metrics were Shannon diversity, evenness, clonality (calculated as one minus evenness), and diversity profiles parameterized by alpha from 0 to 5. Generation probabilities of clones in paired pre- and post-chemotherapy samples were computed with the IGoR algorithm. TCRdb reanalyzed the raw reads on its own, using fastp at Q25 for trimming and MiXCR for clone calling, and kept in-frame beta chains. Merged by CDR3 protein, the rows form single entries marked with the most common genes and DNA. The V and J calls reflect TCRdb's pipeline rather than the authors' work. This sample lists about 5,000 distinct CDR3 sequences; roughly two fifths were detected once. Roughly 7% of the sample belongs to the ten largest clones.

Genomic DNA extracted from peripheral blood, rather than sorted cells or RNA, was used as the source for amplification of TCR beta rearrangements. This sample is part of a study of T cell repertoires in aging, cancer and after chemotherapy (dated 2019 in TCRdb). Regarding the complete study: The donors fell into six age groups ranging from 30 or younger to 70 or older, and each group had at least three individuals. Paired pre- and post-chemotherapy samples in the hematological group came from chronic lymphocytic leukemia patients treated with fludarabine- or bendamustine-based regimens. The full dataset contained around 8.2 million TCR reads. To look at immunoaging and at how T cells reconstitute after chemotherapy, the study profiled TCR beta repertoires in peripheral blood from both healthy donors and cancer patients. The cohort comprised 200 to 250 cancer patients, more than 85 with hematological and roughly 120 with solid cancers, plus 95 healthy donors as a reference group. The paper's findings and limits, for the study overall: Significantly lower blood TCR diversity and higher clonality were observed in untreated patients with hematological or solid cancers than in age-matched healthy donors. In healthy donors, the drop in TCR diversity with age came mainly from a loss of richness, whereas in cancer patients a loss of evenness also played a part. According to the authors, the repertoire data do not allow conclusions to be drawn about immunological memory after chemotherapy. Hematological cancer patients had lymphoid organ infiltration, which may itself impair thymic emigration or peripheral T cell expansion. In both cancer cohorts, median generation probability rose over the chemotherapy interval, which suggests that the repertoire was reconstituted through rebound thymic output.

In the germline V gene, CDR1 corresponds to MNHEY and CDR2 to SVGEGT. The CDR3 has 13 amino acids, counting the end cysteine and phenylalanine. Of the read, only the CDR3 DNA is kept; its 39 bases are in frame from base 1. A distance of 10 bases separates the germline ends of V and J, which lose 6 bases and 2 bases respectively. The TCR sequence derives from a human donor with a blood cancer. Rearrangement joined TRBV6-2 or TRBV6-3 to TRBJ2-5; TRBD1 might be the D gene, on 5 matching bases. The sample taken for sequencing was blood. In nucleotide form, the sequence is TGTGCCAGCAGGGCGACAGCACAAGAGACCCAGTACTTC. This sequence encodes CASRATAQETQYF.